These T cell receptor beta chains were read from a single sample in a study of T cells in Graves' hyperthyroidism and ophthalmopathy. From the multiplex PCR reads, TCRdb called clonotypes with MiXCR, one entry per CDR3 protein. The sample has about 260,000 distinct CDR3 sequences; 15% to 20% are singletons. Material: blood. Every receptor here comes from a young woman with Graves' ophthalmopathy. Both conserved end residues are part of each CDR3. The D gene is left open where the match is weak. Size is omitted from some rows. Given values are once, few, many or a class for expanded clones.

cdr3_nt	cdr3_aa	v_call	j_call	d_call	clone_size
TGTGCCAGCAGAATTGGGGACAGGGGGTATAACTATGGCTACACCTTC	CASRIGDRGYNYGYTF	TRBV2	TRBJ1-2	TRBD1	many
TGTGCCAGCAGCTCACCCAGGGATTATACGCAGTATTTT	CASSSPRDYTQYF	TRBV7-9	TRBJ2-3	.	many
TGTGCCAGCAGCCCGGGACAGGGGGTGAGCGCTGAAGCTTTCTTT	CASSPGQGVSAEAFF	TRBV9	TRBJ1-1	TRBD1	many
TGTGCCAGCAGTTACAGGACGGGACAGGGTCCTTTGAACACTGAAGCTTTCTTT	CASSYRTGQGPLNTEAFF	TRBV6-2/TRBV6-3	TRBJ1-1	TRBD1	many
TGTGCCTGGAGGGGGTCCTACGAGCAGTACTTC	CAWRGSYEQYF	TRBV30	TRBJ2-7	.	many
TGTGCCAGCACCTTGGGCAGCTCTGGGGCCAACGTCCTGACTTTC	CASTLGSSGANVLTF	TRBV28	TRBJ2-6	.	many
TGTGCCAGCAGTTTGAGCGGGGTGGGCGTCTCCTACGAGCAGTACTTC	CASSLSGVGVSYEQYF	TRBV28	TRBJ2-7	TRBD2	many
TGTGCCAGCAGACCAGACAGGGGGGACGAGCAGTACTTC	CASRPDRGDEQYF	TRBV28	TRBJ2-7	TRBD1	.
TGTGCCAGCAGCTTAGAGGGACAGGGAGACTATGGCTACACCTTC	CASSLEGQGDYGYTF	TRBV5-5	TRBJ1-2	TRBD1	many
TGTGCCAGCAGCTTGGGACACGATATTTGGGGGGATACGCAGTATTTT	CASSLGHDIWGDTQYF	TRBV11-2	TRBJ2-3	.	many
TGTGCCAGCACCCAACCTAAACGGAGCTCCTATAATTCACCCCTCCACTTT	CASTQPKRSSYNSPLHF	TRBV6-2/TRBV6-3	TRBJ1-6	.	many
TGTGCCAGCAGCTTGTCCCGAAACAGCCGGGCGGATACGCAGTATTTT	CASSLSRNSRADTQYF	TRBV11-2	TRBJ2-3	.	.
TGTGCCAGCTCGCCGCAGGCGGCAGGGGAGGAAAAACTGTTTTTT	CASSPQAAGEEKLFF	TRBV18	TRBJ1-4	.	many
TGCGCCAGCAGCCGTTTAGGGCAGGCGAGCTCTGGAAACACCATATATTTT	CASSRLGQASSGNTIYF	TRBV5-1	TRBJ1-3	.	many
TGCAGTGCTGTCTCTAGCGGGGGATACTACAATGAGCAGTTCTTC	CSAVSSGGYYNEQFF	TRBV20-1	TRBJ2-1	TRBD2	many
TGTGCCAGCAGTTCGGGGGGTTGGGATTCACCCCTCCACTTT	CASSSGGWDSPLHF	TRBV28	TRBJ1-6	.	many
TGTGCCAGCTCACCCACAGGGAGCTCCTACAATGAGCAGTTCTTC	CASSPTGSSYNEQFF	TRBV18	TRBJ2-1	.	.
TGTGCCAGTAGTCCCACAGGGGGGCAAGATACGCAGTATTTT	CASSPTGGQDTQYF	TRBV19	TRBJ2-3	TRBD1	few
TGTGCCAGCAGCCAGGAAACAGGTATTGCAACTAATGAAAAACTGTTTTTT	CASSQETGIATNEKLFF	TRBV14	TRBJ1-4	.	few
TGTGCCAGCAGCCTAAGGACAGGGGGCACTGAAGCTTTCTTT	CASSLRTGGTEAFF	TRBV7-8	TRBJ1-1	TRBD1	many
TGTGCCAGCTCACTACAGGGGGCGGCCGGGGAGCTGTTTTTT	CASSLQGAAGELFF	TRBV18	TRBJ2-2	TRBD1	few
TGTGCCAGCAGCGCGGGATCACGAGGATCTGACACTGAAGCTTTCTTT	CASSAGSRGSDTEAFF	TRBV5-8	TRBJ1-1	.	many
TGCAGTGCTACCGGGGACCGGGAGATGGGCTACACCTTC	CSATGDREMGYTF	TRBV20-1	TRBJ1-2	.	.
TGTGCCAGCAGTTTCCCAGCCGCAAGAGGGTATGGCTACACCTTC	CASSFPAARGYGYTF	TRBV28	TRBJ1-2	.	many
TGTGCCAGCAGTTTGCCCCCGGGGACAGGGGGAAGTCGGCAGCCCCAGCATTTT	CASSLPPGTGGSRQPQHF	TRBV28	TRBJ1-5	TRBD1	.
TGTGCCAGCAGCCGGGGGGAGGGCCGAAGCTCCTACGAGCAGTACTTC	CASSRGEGRSSYEQYF	TRBV7-9	TRBJ2-7	TRBD2	many
TGTGCCAGTAGTAGGAGGACAGGGAACACTGAAGCTTTCTTT	CASSRRTGNTEAFF	TRBV19	TRBJ1-1	TRBD1	many
TGTGCCAGCAGCCCGATCGGGACAGGGGCCACTGAAGCTTTCTTT	CASSPIGTGATEAFF	TRBV3-1	TRBJ1-1	TRBD1	many
TGCAGTGCTGGGACAGGCCAGGGATACTATGGCTACACCTTC	CSAGTGQGYYGYTF	TRBV20-1	TRBJ1-2	TRBD1	few
TGTGCCAGCAGTGAAGCTCTCCTCAGGGCCGGGGAGCTGTTTTTT	CASSEALLRAGELFF	TRBV6-1	TRBJ2-2	.	many
TGTGCCAGCAGGCCGGACAGAAACAATGAGCAGTTCTTC	CASRPDRNNEQFF	TRBV2	TRBJ2-1	.	many
TGTGCCAGTAGGGCCGGGACAGGTCTGAGCACTGAAGCTTTCTTT	CASRAGTGLSTEAFF	TRBV19	TRBJ1-1	TRBD1	.
TGCAGCGTCGCGGGGGGGCGCACAGATACGCAGTATTTT	CSVAGGRTDTQYF	TRBV29-1	TRBJ2-3	TRBD2	many
TGTGCCAGCAGCCCGGGACAACTGAACACTGGAGCTTTCTTT	CASSPGQLNTGAFF	TRBV3-1	TRBJ1-1	.	.
TGTGCCAACAGCGACGGACTAGCGGGAGCGAACACCGGGGAGCTGTTTTTT	CANSDGLAGANTGELFF	TRBV5-8	TRBJ2-2	TRBD2	.
TGTGCCAGCAGCCTAATTCGGTTTGCCGGGGAGCTGTTTTTT	CASSLIRFAGELFF	TRBV28	TRBJ2-2	.	.
TGCAGTGCGCCAGGGATGGGAGGGGGAATCTACAATGAGCAGTTCTTC	CSAPGMGGGIYNEQFF	TRBV20-1	TRBJ2-1	.	many
TGTGCCAGCAGCACCTCCCGGGGAGGGCATGAAAAACTGTTTTTT	CASSTSRGGHEKLFF	TRBV7-8	TRBJ1-4	.	many
TGTGCCAGCAGTTTCGAGCGGGCCCCCAATGAAAAACTGTTTTTT	CASSFERAPNEKLFF	TRBV2	TRBJ1-4	.	many
TGTGCCAGCAGCCAATACACCGCGGGAAACAATGAGCAGTTCTTC	CASSQYTAGNNEQFF	TRBV3-1	TRBJ2-1	.	many
TGTGCCAGCAGCCCTTTTCTCGGCTCTGGGGCCAACGTCCTGACTTTC	CASSPFLGSGANVLTF	TRBV9	TRBJ2-6	.	few
TGTGCCAGCAGCTTGTCCACTAGCGGGGGGAGCCCCTACAATGAGCAGTTCTTC	CASSLSTSGGSPYNEQFF	TRBV5-8	TRBJ2-1	TRBD2	few
TGTGCCACCAGTGACCGGACTAGTTCTGGAGAGACCCAGTACTTC	CATSDRTSSGETQYF	TRBV24-1	TRBJ2-5	TRBD2	many
TGTGCCAGCGGCGCTGGACAGATGAACACTGAAGCTTTCTTT	CASGAGQMNTEAFF	TRBV6-1	TRBJ1-1	.	many
TGTGCCAGCAGCTTAAGGACTAGCGGGAGTAAATTTTACGAGCAGTACTTC	CASSLRTSGSKFYEQYF	TRBV7-2	TRBJ2-7	TRBD2	many
TGTGCCAGCAGCCTCGGACAGGAAAGCACAGATACGCAGTATTTT	CASSLGQESTDTQYF	TRBV7-2	TRBJ2-3	TRBD1	many
TGTGCCAGCAGCGTAGTGTTCGGACAGGGGAGCAATGAGCAGTTCTTC	CASSVVFGQGSNEQFF	TRBV9	TRBJ2-1	TRBD1	many
TGTGCCAGCAGCTTAGCGGCGGGGGGCTATAACACTGAAGCTTTCTTT	CASSLAAGGYNTEAFF	TRBV7-2	TRBJ1-1	.	many
TGCAGTGCCCCAATCCCAGGGTCTGGGGACGAGCAGTACTTC	CSAPIPGSGDEQYF	TRBV20-1	TRBJ2-7	.	.
TGTGCCAGCAGTGGACCGGGACAGGTCACCTACGAGCAGTACTTC	CASSGPGQVTYEQYF	TRBV27	TRBJ2-7	TRBD1	.
TGCGCCAGCAGCCAAGCCGGACGGATCCAAGAGACCCAGTACTTC	CASSQAGRIQETQYF	TRBV4-3	TRBJ2-5	.	many
TGTGCCAGCGAACCGACTACGCGCGGGAGGTACGAGCAGTACTTC	CASEPTTRGRYEQYF	TRBV6-2/TRBV6-3	TRBJ2-7	TRBD2	many
TGTGCCAGCAGTTTACAGGCTTTTTCCTATAATTCACCCCTCCACTTT	CASSLQAFSYNSPLHF	TRBV28	TRBJ1-6	.	many
TGTGCCACCAGTGATGGAGTTGAGCAGTTCTTC	CATSDGVEQFF	TRBV24-1	TRBJ2-1	.	many
TGTGCCAGCAGCCGTCCGGGGAGGTCTGGAAACACCATATATTTT	CASSRPGRSGNTIYF	TRBV7-2	TRBJ1-3	.	many